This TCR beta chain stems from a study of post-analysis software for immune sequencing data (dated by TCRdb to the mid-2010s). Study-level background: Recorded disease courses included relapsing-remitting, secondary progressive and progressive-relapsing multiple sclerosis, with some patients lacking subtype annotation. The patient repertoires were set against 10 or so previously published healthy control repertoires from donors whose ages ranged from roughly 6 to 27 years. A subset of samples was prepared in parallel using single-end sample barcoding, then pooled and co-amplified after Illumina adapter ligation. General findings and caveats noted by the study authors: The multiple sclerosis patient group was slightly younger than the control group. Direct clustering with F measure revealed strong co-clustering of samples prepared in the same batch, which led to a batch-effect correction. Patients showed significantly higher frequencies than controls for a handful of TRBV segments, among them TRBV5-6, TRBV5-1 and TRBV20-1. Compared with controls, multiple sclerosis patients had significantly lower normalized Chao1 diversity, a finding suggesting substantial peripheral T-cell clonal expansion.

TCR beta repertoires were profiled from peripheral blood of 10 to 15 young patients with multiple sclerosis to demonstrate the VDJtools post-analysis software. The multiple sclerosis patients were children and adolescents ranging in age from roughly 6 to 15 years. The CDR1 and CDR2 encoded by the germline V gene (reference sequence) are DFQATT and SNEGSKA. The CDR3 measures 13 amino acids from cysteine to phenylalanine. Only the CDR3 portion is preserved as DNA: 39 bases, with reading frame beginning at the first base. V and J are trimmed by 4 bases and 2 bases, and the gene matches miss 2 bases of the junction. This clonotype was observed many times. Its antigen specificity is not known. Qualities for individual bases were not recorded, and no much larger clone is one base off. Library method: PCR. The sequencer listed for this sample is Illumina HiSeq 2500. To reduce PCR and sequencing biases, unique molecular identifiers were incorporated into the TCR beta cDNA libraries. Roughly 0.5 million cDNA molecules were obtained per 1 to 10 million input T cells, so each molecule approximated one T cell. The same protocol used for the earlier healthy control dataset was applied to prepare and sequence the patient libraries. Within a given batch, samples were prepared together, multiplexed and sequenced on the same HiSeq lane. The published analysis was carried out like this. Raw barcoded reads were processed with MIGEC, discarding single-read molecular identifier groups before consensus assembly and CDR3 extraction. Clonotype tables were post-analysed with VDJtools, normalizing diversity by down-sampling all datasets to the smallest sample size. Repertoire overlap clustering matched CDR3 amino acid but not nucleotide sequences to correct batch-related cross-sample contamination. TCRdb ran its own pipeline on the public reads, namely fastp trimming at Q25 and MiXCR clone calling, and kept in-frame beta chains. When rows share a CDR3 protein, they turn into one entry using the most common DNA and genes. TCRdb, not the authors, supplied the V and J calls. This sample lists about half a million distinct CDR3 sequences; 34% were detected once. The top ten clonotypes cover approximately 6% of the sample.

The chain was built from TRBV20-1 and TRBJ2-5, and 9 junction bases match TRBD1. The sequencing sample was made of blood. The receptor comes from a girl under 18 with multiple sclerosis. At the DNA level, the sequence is TGCAGTGCTACTGGGACAGGGCAAGAGACCCAGTACTTC. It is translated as CSATGTGQETQYF.